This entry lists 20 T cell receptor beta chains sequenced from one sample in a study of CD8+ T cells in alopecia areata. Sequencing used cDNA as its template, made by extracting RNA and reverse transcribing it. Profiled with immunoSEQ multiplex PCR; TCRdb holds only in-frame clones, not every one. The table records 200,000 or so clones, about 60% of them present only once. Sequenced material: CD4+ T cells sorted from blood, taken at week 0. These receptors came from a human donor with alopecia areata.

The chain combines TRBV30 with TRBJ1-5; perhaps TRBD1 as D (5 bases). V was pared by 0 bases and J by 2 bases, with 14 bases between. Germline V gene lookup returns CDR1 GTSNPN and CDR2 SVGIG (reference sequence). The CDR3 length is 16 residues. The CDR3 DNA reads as TGTGCCTGGAGTGTGGGGCCTTCATGGGGCAATCAGCCCCAGCATTTT. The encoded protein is CAWSVGPSWGNQPQHF.

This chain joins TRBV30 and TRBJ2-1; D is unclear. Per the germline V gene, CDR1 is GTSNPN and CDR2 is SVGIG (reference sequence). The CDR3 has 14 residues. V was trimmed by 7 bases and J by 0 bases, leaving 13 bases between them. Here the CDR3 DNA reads TGTGCCTCCCTTGGTGAAAGCTCCTACAATGAGCAGTTCTTC. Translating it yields CASLGESSYNEQFF.

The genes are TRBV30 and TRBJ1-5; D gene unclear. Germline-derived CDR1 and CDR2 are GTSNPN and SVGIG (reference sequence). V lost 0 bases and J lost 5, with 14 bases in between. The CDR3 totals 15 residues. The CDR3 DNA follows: TGTGCCTGGAGTGTAAATTTGGCCGCGGATCAGCCCCAGCATTTT. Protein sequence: CAWSVNLAADQPQHF.

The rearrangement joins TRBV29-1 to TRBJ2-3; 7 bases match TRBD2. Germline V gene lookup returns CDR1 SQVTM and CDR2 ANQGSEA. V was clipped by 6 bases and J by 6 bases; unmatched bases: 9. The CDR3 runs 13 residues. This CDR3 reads CSVQGRVLDTQYF. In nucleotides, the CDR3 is TGCAGCGTCCAAGGGAGGGTTTTGGATACGCAGTATTTT.

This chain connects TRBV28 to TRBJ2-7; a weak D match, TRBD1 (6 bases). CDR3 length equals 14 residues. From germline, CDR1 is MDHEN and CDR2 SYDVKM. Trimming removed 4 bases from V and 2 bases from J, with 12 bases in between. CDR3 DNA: TGTGCCAGCAGTTCCGGGACACAAGCCTACGAGCAGTACTTC. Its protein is CASSSGTQAYEQYF.

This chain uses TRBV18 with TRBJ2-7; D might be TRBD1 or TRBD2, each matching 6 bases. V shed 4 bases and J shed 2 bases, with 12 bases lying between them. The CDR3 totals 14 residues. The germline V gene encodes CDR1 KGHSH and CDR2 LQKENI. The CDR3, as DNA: TGTGCCAGCTCACGGGGGGCCCAAACCTACGAGCAGTACTTC. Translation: CASSRGAQTYEQYF.

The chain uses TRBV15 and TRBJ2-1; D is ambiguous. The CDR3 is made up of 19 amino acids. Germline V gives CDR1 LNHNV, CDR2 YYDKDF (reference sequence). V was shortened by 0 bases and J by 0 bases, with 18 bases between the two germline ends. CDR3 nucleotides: TGTGCCACCAGCAGAGAGGAGTGGGCAAGCCCGAGCTCCTACAATGAGCAGTTCTTC. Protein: CATSREEWASPSSYNEQFF.

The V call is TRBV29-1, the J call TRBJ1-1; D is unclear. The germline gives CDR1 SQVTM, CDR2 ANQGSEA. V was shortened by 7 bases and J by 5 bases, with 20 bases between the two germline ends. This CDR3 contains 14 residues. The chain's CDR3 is CSGDPSSIRTEAFF. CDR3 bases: TGCAGCGGTGATCCCTCTTCTATTCGAACTGAAGCTTTCTTT.

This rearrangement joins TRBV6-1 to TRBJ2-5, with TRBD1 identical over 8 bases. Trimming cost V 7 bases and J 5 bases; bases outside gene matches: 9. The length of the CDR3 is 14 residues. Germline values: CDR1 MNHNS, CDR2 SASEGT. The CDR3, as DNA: TGTGCCAGCACGGTAGCAGGGGGCTGGGAGACCCAGTACTTC. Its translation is CASTVAGGWETQYF.

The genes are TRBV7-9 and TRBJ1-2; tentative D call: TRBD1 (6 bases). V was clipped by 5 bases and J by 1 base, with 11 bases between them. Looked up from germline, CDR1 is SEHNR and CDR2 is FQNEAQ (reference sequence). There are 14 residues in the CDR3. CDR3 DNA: TGTGCCAGCAGCAAAGGGACAATTAACTATGGCTACACCTTC. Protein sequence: CASSKGTINYGYTF.

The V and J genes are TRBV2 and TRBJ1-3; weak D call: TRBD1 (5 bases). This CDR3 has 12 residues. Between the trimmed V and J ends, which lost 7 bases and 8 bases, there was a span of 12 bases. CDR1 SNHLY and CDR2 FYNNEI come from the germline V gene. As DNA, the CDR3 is TGTGCCAGCACCGACAGCGGGGACACCATATATTTT. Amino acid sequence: CASTDSGDTIYF.

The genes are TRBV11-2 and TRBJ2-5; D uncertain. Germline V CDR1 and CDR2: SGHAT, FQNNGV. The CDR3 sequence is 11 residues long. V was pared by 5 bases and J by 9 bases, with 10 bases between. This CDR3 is CASSPGSAQYF. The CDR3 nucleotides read TGTGCCAGCAGCCCTGGCAGTGCCCAGTACTTC.

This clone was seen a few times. The CDR3 region has the DNA TGTGCCAGCAGCTTAGAAAGAGACATTCAGTACTTC. It encodes CASSLERDIQYF. This chain joins TRBV7-2 and TRBJ2-4, with D uncertain. Germline assignment: CDR1 SGHTA and CDR2 FQGNSA. V was pared by 1 base and J by 8 bases, with 6 bases between. The CDR3 is made up of 12 amino acids. Using reference TRBV7-2 and TRBJ2-4 for the parts outside the CDR3, the full variable domain is GAGVSQSPSNKVTEKGKDVELRCDPISGHTALYWYRQSLGQGLEFLIYFQGNSAPDKSGLPSDRFSAERTGGSVSTLTIQRTQQEDSAVYLCASSLERDIQYFGAGTRLSVL.

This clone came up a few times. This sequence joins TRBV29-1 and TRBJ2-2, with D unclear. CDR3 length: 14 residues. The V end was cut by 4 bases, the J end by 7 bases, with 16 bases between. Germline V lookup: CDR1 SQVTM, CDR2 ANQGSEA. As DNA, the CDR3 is TGCAGCGTTGCCGTCACATTCCCCCGCGGGGAGCTGTTTTTT. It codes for CSVAVTFPRGELFF.

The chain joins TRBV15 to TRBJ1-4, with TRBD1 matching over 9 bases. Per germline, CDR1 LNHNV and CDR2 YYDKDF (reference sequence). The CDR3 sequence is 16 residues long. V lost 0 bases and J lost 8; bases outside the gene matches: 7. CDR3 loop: CATSRDLPGQGEKLFF. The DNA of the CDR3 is TGTGCCACCAGCAGAGACCTACCGGGACAGGGCGAAAAACTGTTTTTT.

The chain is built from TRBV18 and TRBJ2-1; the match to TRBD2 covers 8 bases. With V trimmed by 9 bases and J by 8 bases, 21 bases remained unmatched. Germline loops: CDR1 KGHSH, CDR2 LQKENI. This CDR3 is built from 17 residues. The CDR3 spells CASSTFGASGRNDEQFF. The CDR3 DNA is TGTGCCAGTTCTACCTTTGGTGCTAGCGGGCGGAATGATGAGCAGTTCTTC.

In nucleotides, the CDR3 is TGTGCCAGCAGCTTAACGGCAGTCTACGAGCAGTACTTC. This gives the protein CASSLTAVYEQYF. This chain connects TRBV7-9 to TRBJ2-7; D is ambiguous. Between the trimmed V and J ends, which lost 2 bases and 3 bases, there was a span of 8 bases. Germline-derived CDR1 and CDR2 are SEHNR and FQNEAQ (reference sequence). This CDR3 spans 13 amino acids.

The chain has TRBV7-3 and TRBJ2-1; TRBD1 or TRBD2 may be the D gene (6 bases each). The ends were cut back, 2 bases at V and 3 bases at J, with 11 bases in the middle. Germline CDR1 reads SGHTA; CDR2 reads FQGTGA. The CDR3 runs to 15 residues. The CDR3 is CASSLDGGGYNEQFF. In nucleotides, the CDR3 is TGTGCCAGCAGCTTAGACGGAGGGGGCTACAATGAGCAGTTCTTC.

CDR3 in DNA: TGTGCCAGCAGCGTATGGGGACAGACCTACAATGAGCAGTTCTTC. Translating it yields CASSVWGQTYNEQFF. The chain is built from TRBV9 and TRBJ2-1, with 7 bases that match TRBD1. Germline loops: CDR1 SGDLS, CDR2 YYNGEE. The V gene end was trimmed by 1 base and the J gene end by 2 bases; junction bases not matched to a gene: 3. The CDR3 has 15 residues.

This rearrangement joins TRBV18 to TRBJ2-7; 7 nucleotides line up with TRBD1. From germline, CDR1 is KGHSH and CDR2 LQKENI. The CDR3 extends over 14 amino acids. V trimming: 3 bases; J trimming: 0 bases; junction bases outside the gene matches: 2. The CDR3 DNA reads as TGTGCCAGCTCACCGGGACAGCACTCCTACGAGCAGTACTTC. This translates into CASSPGQHSYEQYF.